The rows below give T cell receptor beta chains drawn from one sample of a study of T cells after yellow fever vaccination. TCRdb processed the 5' RACE reads anew with MiXCR; each CDR3 protein has one entry. The repertoire holds 240,000 or so distinct CDR3 sequences, less than 9% seen once, with approximately 0.85% in the top ten. Sequencing used CD4+ T cells sorted from PBMCs, obtained 15 days after the yellow fever booster vaccination. Receptors were obtained from a man between 25 and 39 years old who received the YFV17D yellow fever vaccine. CDR3s include the opening cysteine and the closing phenylalanine or tryptophan. D genes are given only for firm matches. Clone size is shown for a subset of rows, as once, few, many or a class of expanded clone.

v_gene: TRBV6-1; d_gene: TRBD2; abundance: few; j_gene: TRBJ2-7; CDR3aa: CASSHGASGRATYNEQYF; CDR3nt: TGTGCCAGCAGTCATGGGGCTAGCGGGAGGGCGACGTACAACGAGCAGTACTTC
v_gene: TRBV5-1; d_gene: TRBD1; abundance: NA; j_gene: TRBJ2-1; CDR3aa: CASSSPSGTGYNEQFF; CDR3nt: TGCGCCAGCAGCTCGCCCTCCGGGACAGGGTACAATGAGCAGTTCTTC
v_gene: TRBV9; d_gene: NA; abundance: NA; j_gene: TRBJ1-2; CDR3aa: CASSGRLNYTF; CDR3nt: TGTGCCAGCAGCGGAAGACTGAACTACACCTTC
v_gene: TRBV29-1; d_gene: NA; abundance: NA; j_gene: TRBJ2-7; CDR3aa: CSVKGGNHEQYF; CDR3nt: TGCAGCGTTAAGGGAGGTAACCACGAGCAGTACTTC
v_gene: TRBV6-5; d_gene: NA; abundance: few; j_gene: TRBJ2-3; CDR3aa: CASSYLWESADTQYF; CDR3nt: TGTGCCAGCAGTTACTTGTGGGAGTCGGCAGATACGCAGTATTTT
v_gene: TRBV15; d_gene: TRBD1; abundance: NA; j_gene: TRBJ2-1; CDR3aa: CATSADRGRYNEQFF; CDR3nt: TGTGCCACCAGCGCGGACAGGGGCCGCTACAATGAGCAGTTCTTC
v_gene: TRBV12-3/TRBV12-4; d_gene: NA; abundance: many; j_gene: TRBJ2-2; CDR3aa: CASSFEGRGELFF; CDR3nt: TGTGCCAGCAGTTTCGAGGGCCGCGGGGAGCTGTTTTTT
v_gene: TRBV19; d_gene: TRBD1; abundance: few; j_gene: TRBJ2-7; CDR3aa: CASSTGTGSGEQYF; CDR3nt: TGTGCCAGTAGCACCGGGACAGGGTCCGGGGAGCAGTACTTC
v_gene: TRBV7-9; d_gene: NA; abundance: NA; j_gene: TRBJ2-7; CDR3aa: CASSGSQPTRWLDEQYF; CDR3nt: TGTGCCAGCAGCGGGTCCCAGCCTACGCGGTGGCTTGACGAGCAGTACTTC
v_gene: TRBV3-1; d_gene: NA; abundance: few; j_gene: TRBJ2-1; CDR3aa: CASSQRGTANEQFF; CDR3nt: TGTGCCAGCAGCCAACGAGGAACCGCCAATGAGCAGTTCTTC
v_gene: TRBV20-1; d_gene: NA; abundance: NA; j_gene: TRBJ2-1; CDR3aa: CSARGQGLAFEQFF; CDR3nt: TGCAGTGCTAGGGGACAGGGACTAGCTTTTGAGCAGTTCTTC
v_gene: TRBV18; d_gene: NA; abundance: many; j_gene: TRBJ1-1; CDR3aa: CASSPSMGLRGAFF; CDR3nt: TGTGCCAGCTCACCCTCAATGGGCCTTCGTGGAGCTTTCTTT
v_gene: TRBV19; d_gene: NA; abundance: NA; j_gene: TRBJ2-5; CDR3aa: CASSQDFDQTQYF; CDR3nt: TGTGCCAGTAGTCAGGACTTTGACCAGACCCAGTACTTC
v_gene: TRBV6-1; d_gene: NA; abundance: once; j_gene: TRBJ2-2; CDR3aa: CASSSRRGNTGELFF; CDR3nt: TGTGCCAGCAGCTCCAGAAGAGGAAACACCGGGGAGCTGTTTTTT
v_gene: TRBV7-2; d_gene: TRBD1; abundance: few; j_gene: TRBJ2-3; CDR3aa: CASSGTGVSDTQYF; CDR3nt: TGTGCCAGCTCCGGGACAGGAGTGTCAGATACGCAGTATTTT
v_gene: TRBV7-2; d_gene: TRBD2; abundance: few; j_gene: TRBJ2-1; CDR3aa: CASSFSSGRPYNEQFF; CDR3nt: TGTGCCAGCAGCTTCTCTTCCGGGAGGCCCTACAATGAGCAGTTCTTC
v_gene: TRBV5-1; d_gene: NA; abundance: NA; j_gene: TRBJ2-6; CDR3aa: CASSLDWVSGANVLTF; CDR3nt: TGCGCCAGCAGCTTGGATTGGGTCTCTGGGGCCAACGTCCTGACTTTC
v_gene: TRBV20-1; d_gene: NA; abundance: NA; j_gene: TRBJ2-1; CDR3aa: CSLRGQFF; CDR3nt: TGCAGCCTCCGTGGGCAGTTCTTC
v_gene: TRBV12-3/TRBV12-4; d_gene: TRBD2; abundance: few; j_gene: TRBJ2-5; CDR3aa: CASSFGGGRGQETQYF; CDR3nt: TGTGCCAGCAGTTTTGGTGGCGGGAGAGGTCAAGAGACCCAGTACTTC
v_gene: TRBV12-5; d_gene: NA; abundance: few; j_gene: TRBJ1-3; CDR3aa: CASGLGPDSGNTIYF; CDR3nt: TGTGCTAGTGGTTTGGGGCCGGACTCTGGAAACACCATATATTTT
v_gene: TRBV29-1; d_gene: NA; abundance: few; j_gene: TRBJ2-4; CDR3aa: CSVGTDLNIQYF; CDR3nt: TGCAGCGTTGGGACGGACTTAAACATTCAGTACTTC
v_gene: TRBV11-2; d_gene: TRBD1; abundance: few; j_gene: TRBJ2-1; CDR3aa: CASSLGAYGTGLQDNEQFF; CDR3nt: TGTGCCAGCAGCTTAGGGGCGTATGGGACAGGGCTCCAGGACAATGAGCAGTTCTTC
v_gene: TRBV20-1; d_gene: NA; abundance: few; j_gene: TRBJ2-7; CDR3aa: CSARSGTTSYEQYF; CDR3nt: TGCAGTGCTAGATCCGGGACAACTAGCTACGAGCAGTACTTC
v_gene: TRBV11-2; d_gene: NA; abundance: NA; j_gene: TRBJ2-3; CDR3aa: CASSLTGMNTDTQYF; CDR3nt: TGTGCCAGCAGCTTAACTGGAATGAACACAGATACGCAGTATTTT
v_gene: TRBV5-1; d_gene: NA; abundance: many; j_gene: TRBJ2-2; CDR3aa: CASSSQGNTGELFF; CDR3nt: TGCGCCAGCAGCTCTCAGGGGAACACCGGGGAGCTGTTTTTT
v_gene: TRBV30; d_gene: NA; abundance: few; j_gene: TRBJ2-3; CDR3aa: CAWGAGPHTDTQYF; CDR3nt: TGTGCCTGGGGAGCGGGTCCTCACACAGATACGCAGTATTTT
v_gene: TRBV11-2; d_gene: TRBD1; abundance: few; j_gene: TRBJ2-7; CDR3aa: CASSPDRVPEQYF; CDR3nt: TGTGCCAGCAGCCCGGACAGGGTTCCCGAGCAGTACTTC
v_gene: TRBV20-1; d_gene: TRBD1; abundance: NA; j_gene: TRBJ1-4; CDR3aa: CSASPGQGREKLFF; CDR3nt: TGCAGTGCTTCTCCGGGACAGGGAAGGGAAAAACTGTTTTTT
v_gene: TRBV7-3; d_gene: TRBD1; abundance: NA; j_gene: TRBJ2-1; CDR3aa: CASSLNTRGSLNEQFF; CDR3nt: TGTGCCAGCAGCTTAAATACCAGGGGGTCTCTCAATGAGCAGTTCTTC
v_gene: TRBV15; d_gene: NA; abundance: many; j_gene: TRBJ2-2; CDR3aa: CATSRELNTGELFF; CDR3nt: TGTGCCACCAGCAGAGAACTGAACACCGGGGAGCTGTTTTTT
v_gene: TRBV29-1; d_gene: TRBD2; abundance: many; j_gene: TRBJ2-5; CDR3aa: CSVDARLAGEQETQYF; CDR3nt: TGCAGCGTTGACGCTCGGCTAGCGGGAGAGCAAGAGACCCAGTACTTC
v_gene: TRBV18; d_gene: NA; abundance: NA; j_gene: TRBJ1-4; CDR3aa: CASSHGTEDEKLFF; CDR3nt: TGTGCCAGCTCCCACGGGACTGAGGATGAAAAACTGTTTTTT
v_gene: TRBV24-1; d_gene: NA; abundance: many; j_gene: TRBJ2-1; CDR3aa: CATSDSRTVSDDNEQFF; CDR3nt: TGTGCCACCAGTGATTCTAGGACAGTCTCAGATGACAATGAGCAGTTCTTC
v_gene: TRBV20-1; d_gene: TRBD1; abundance: many; j_gene: TRBJ1-6; CDR3aa: CSAYPGQGDSPLHF; CDR3nt: TGCAGTGCTTACCCGGGACAGGGGGACTCACCCCTCCACTTT
v_gene: TRBV7-9; d_gene: NA; abundance: few; j_gene: TRBJ2-7; CDR3aa: CASSNLVGAGWGNEQYF; CDR3nt: TGTGCCAGCAGCAACCTAGTTGGGGCAGGGTGGGGCAACGAGCAGTACTTC
v_gene: TRBV20-1; d_gene: NA; abundance: few; j_gene: TRBJ2-3; CDR3aa: CSGGSNTDTQYF; CDR3nt: TGCAGTGGAGGGTCCAACACAGATACGCAGTATTTT
v_gene: TRBV7-2; d_gene: NA; abundance: few; j_gene: TRBJ2-7; CDR3aa: CASSLDLSRPHF; CDR3nt: TGTGCCAGCAGCTTAGATCTGAGCCGCCCCCACTTC
v_gene: TRBV29-1; d_gene: TRBD2; abundance: NA; j_gene: TRBJ2-2; CDR3aa: CSVEALAGAGELFF; CDR3nt: TGCAGCGTTGAAGCTCTAGCGGGAGCCGGGGAGCTGTTTTTT
v_gene: TRBV5-1; d_gene: NA; abundance: few; j_gene: TRBJ2-7; CDR3aa: CASSSAHHYEQYF; CDR3nt: TGCGCCAGCAGCTCGGCACACCACTACGAGCAGTACTTC
v_gene: TRBV5-1; d_gene: TRBD1; abundance: many; j_gene: TRBJ2-2; CDR3aa: CASSLDRGPGELFF; CDR3nt: TGCGCCAGCAGCTTGGACAGGGGACCCGGGGAGCTGTTTTTT
v_gene: TRBV12-5; d_gene: NA; abundance: NA; j_gene: TRBJ1-5; CDR3aa: CASGLVERTGQPQHF; CDR3nt: TGTGCTAGTGGTTTGGTCGAGAGGACGGGCCAGCCCCAGCATTTT
v_gene: TRBV27; d_gene: NA; abundance: NA; j_gene: TRBJ1-5; CDR3aa: CASSFSGEGDQPQHF; CDR3nt: TGTGCCAGCAGTTTCTCAGGGGAGGGGGATCAGCCCCAGCATTTT
v_gene: TRBV6-1; d_gene: NA; abundance: few; j_gene: TRBJ2-3; CDR3aa: CASSLQGLGTDTQYF; CDR3nt: TGTGCCAGCAGCCTCCAGGGGTTGGGCACAGATACGCAGTATTTT
v_gene: TRBV20-1; d_gene: NA; abundance: few; j_gene: TRBJ1-3; CDR3aa: CSARPFVGNTIYF; CDR3nt: TGCAGTGCTAGACCTTTTGTTGGAAACACCATATATTTT
v_gene: TRBV7-9; d_gene: NA; abundance: many; j_gene: TRBJ2-1; CDR3aa: CASSLAGWNNNEQFF; CDR3nt: TGTGCCAGCAGCTTAGCGGGATGGAACAACAATGAGCAGTTCTTC
v_gene: TRBV5-1; d_gene: TRBD2; abundance: NA; j_gene: TRBJ2-1; CDR3aa: CASSYAGGIYEQFF; CDR3nt: TGCGCCAGCAGCTACGCGGGAGGTATCTATGAGCAGTTCTTC
v_gene: TRBV29-1; d_gene: TRBD1; abundance: NA; j_gene: TRBJ2-7; CDR3aa: CSVRGQVYEQYF; CDR3nt: TGCAGCGTTAGGGGACAGGTCTACGAGCAGTACTTC